These T cell receptor beta chains were read from a single sample in a study of T cells after yellow fever vaccination. MiXCR was run by TCRdb on the 5' RACE reads, yielding one entry per CDR3 protein. The sample consists of roughly 320,000 distinct CDR3 sequences, about 10% of them appearing once. The specimen comprised CD4+ T cells sorted from PBMCs, sampled 45 days after the yellow fever booster vaccination. Receptors were obtained from a man younger than 35 who received the YFV17D yellow fever vaccine. Each CDR3 is given with its conserved first and last residue. The D gene is left open where the match is weak. Only part of the rows carry a size: once, few, many, or a class if the clone is expanded.

d_gene,v_gene,abundance,j_gene,CDR3nt,CDR3aa
.,TRBV14,.,TRBJ2-4,TGTGCCAGCAGCCAAGGCGCGGGGGCCAAAAAGATTCAGTACTTC,CASSQGAGAKKIQYF
TRBD2,TRBV19,.,TRBJ2-1,TGTGCCAGTAGTATCGGGCGGGGGTCTACCAATGAGCAGTTCTTC,CASSIGRGSTNEQFF
.,TRBV15,many,TRBJ2-5,TGTGCCACCAGCAGAGGGACTGAAGAGACCCAGTACTTC,CATSRGTEETQYF
TRBD1,TRBV6-5,many,TRBJ1-1,TGTGCCAGCAGTCAGGGACAGGGAGCTTTCTTT,CASSQGQGAFF
.,TRBV12-3/TRBV12-4,few,TRBJ2-4,TGTGCCAGCCGACTCGACGGGGACTACATTCAGTACTTC,CASRLDGDYIQYF
.,TRBV7-3,.,TRBJ1-1,TGTGCCAGCAGCTTACCGGGTCCGAACACTGAAGCTTTCTTT,CASSLPGPNTEAFF
.,TRBV5-1,few,TRBJ1-2,TGCGCCAGCAGCTTGGTCGGGCAGGCGGATGGCTACACCTTC,CASSLVGQADGYTF
TRBD1,TRBV18,many,TRBJ1-3,TGTGCCAGCAGTCCACGGGACAGCTCTGGAAACACCATATATTTT,CASSPRDSSGNTIYF
.,TRBV4-3,.,TRBJ2-2,TGCGCCAGCAGCCAAGGGGCACAGGGCACCGGGGAGCTGTTTTTT,CASSQGAQGTGELFF
TRBD1,TRBV4-1,.,TRBJ2-6,TGCGCCAGCAGCCAAGTCGGACAGGGGAGCGGGGCCAACGTCCTGACTTTC,CASSQVGQGSGANVLTF
.,TRBV7-9,few,TRBJ2-4,TGTGCCAGCAGCTCCGAGGGGGTGGTGCGGAACATTCAGTACTTC,CASSSEGVVRNIQYF
TRBD1,TRBV5-1,few,TRBJ2-7,TGCGCCAGCAGCCTCAGGACAGGGTGGGACGAGCAGTACTTC,CASSLRTGWDEQYF
.,TRBV7-8,.,TRBJ2-3,TGTGCCAGCAGCTACCTGCCGGGGTACCCAGATACGCAGTATTTT,CASSYLPGYPDTQYF
.,TRBV2,few,TRBJ1-3,TGTGCCAGCACCCCTGCGGAGACTACTGGAAACACCATATATTTT,CASTPAETTGNTIYF
TRBD1,TRBV10-3,.,TRBJ1-5,TGTGCCATCAGCCAGGGGGCCCAGCAGCCCCAGCATTTT,CAISQGAQQPQHF
.,TRBV7-9,few,TRBJ1-1,TGTGCCAGCAGCTTTCACCAGGGGACGAACACTGAAGCTTTCTTT,CASSFHQGTNTEAFF
.,TRBV19,few,TRBJ1-1,TGTGCCAGTAAGAGGGACGAAAACACTGAAGCTTTCTTT,CASKRDENTEAFF
TRBD2,TRBV5-4,few,TRBJ2-5,TGTGCCAGCAGCTCGAAACTAGCGGGGCAAGAGACCCAGTACTTC,CASSSKLAGQETQYF
TRBD1,TRBV29-1,many,TRBJ2-1,TGCAGCGCTGGGACAGGGGGCGGTGAGCAGTTCTTC,CSAGTGGGEQFF
.,TRBV6-2/TRBV6-3,.,TRBJ1-4,TGTGCCAGCAGTTCGTCCAGGGCCTGGGAAAAACTGTTTTTT,CASSSSRAWEKLFF
.,TRBV6-6,few,TRBJ1-1,TGTGCCAGCAGATCGGGACTGCTGAACACTGAAGCTTTCTTT,CASRSGLLNTEAFF
.,TRBV15,.,TRBJ2-1,TGTGCCACCAGCAGAGATCACCAGCATGAGCAGTTCTTC,CATSRDHQHEQFF
TRBD1,TRBV5-4,.,TRBJ1-4,TGTGCCAGCACCTTACAGGGGATTAATGAAAAACTGTTTTTT,CASTLQGINEKLFF
.,TRBV27,many,TRBJ1-6,TGTGCCAGCAGACGAGGGCGTTTGAATTCACCCCTCCACTTT,CASRRGRLNSPLHF
TRBD2,TRBV10-3,.,TRBJ2-4,TGTGCCACCGCCGTGGCGGGGGGCGGGCAAAACATTCAGTACTTC,CATAVAGGGQNIQYF
.,TRBV6-1,once,TRBJ1-6,TGTGCCAGCACCGTGGAGGGGTCGAATAATTCACCCCTCCACTTT,CASTVEGSNNSPLHF
TRBD1,TRBV10-2,.,TRBJ2-7,TGCGCCAGCAGCGAGCGCAGGGGGCGTGGGGACGAGCAGTACTTC,CASSERRGRGDEQYF
.,TRBV3-1,.,TRBJ2-1,TGTGCCAGCAGCACACAGGGTTCGGGCGAGCAGTTCTTC,CASSTQGSGEQFF
.,TRBV12-3/TRBV12-4,few,TRBJ1-1,TGTGCCAGCACCCCAAACAGGGCGGGTCCGGCTTTCTTT,CASTPNRAGPAFF
.,TRBV4-3,few,TRBJ2-3,TGCGCCAGCAGCCAAGGGACAGCCTGGGTCGCAGATACGCAGTATTTT,CASSQGTAWVADTQYF
TRBD2,TRBV5-1,many,TRBJ2-1,TGCGCCAGCGGAGCTCTCGCGGGGGGATACAATGAGCAGTTCTTC,CASGALAGGYNEQFF
.,TRBV6-1,few,TRBJ2-2,TGTGCCAGCAGTGAATGGCGGGGGCTGAACACCGGGGAGCTGTTTTTT,CASSEWRGLNTGELFF
.,TRBV5-6,few,TRBJ1-5,TGTGCCAGCAGCCCCCGAGTAGGGGAGCCCCAGCATTTT,CASSPRVGEPQHF
.,TRBV29-1,few,TRBJ2-7,TGCAGCATCGCCCTTGTCGGCGAGCAGTACTTC,CSIALVGEQYF
.,TRBV6-5,few,TRBJ2-6,TGTGCCAGCAGTTACCAACGACGGGGCTCTGGGGCCAACGTCCTGACTTTC,CASSYQRRGSGANVLTF
.,TRBV7-3,few,TRBJ2-7,TGTGCCAGCAGCTTCGACAGCTCCTACGAGCAGTACTTC,CASSFDSSYEQYF